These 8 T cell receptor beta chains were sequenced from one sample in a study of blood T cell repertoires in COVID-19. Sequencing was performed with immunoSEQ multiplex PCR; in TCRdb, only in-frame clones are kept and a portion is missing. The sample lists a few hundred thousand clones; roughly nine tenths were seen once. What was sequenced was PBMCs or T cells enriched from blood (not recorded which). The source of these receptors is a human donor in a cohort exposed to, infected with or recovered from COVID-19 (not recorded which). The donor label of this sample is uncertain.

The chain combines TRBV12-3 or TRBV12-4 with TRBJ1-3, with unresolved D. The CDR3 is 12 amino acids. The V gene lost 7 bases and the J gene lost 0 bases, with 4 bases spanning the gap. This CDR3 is CASILSGNTIYF. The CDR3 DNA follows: TGTGCCAGCATCCTCTCTGGAAACACCATATATTTT.

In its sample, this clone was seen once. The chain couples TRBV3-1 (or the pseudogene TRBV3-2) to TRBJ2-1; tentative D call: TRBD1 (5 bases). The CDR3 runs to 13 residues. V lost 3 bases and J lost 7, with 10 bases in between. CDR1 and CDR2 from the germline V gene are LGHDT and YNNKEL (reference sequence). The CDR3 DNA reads TGTGCCAGCAGCCAGTCAGGGTTGAATGAGCAGTTCTTC. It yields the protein CASSQSGLNEQFF.

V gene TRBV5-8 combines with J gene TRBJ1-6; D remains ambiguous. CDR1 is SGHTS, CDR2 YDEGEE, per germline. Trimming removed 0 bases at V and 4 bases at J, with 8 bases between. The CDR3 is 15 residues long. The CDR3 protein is CASSLEGGYNSPLHF. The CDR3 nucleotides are TGTGCCAGCAGCTTGGAAGGAGGATATAATTCACCCCTCCACTTT.

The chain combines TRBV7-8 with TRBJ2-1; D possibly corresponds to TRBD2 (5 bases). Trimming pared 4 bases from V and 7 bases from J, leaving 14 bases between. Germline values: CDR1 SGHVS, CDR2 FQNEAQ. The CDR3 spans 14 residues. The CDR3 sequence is CASSSLDRGNEQFF. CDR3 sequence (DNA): TGTGCCAGCAGCTCCCTAGATCGGGGAAATGAGCAGTTCTTC.

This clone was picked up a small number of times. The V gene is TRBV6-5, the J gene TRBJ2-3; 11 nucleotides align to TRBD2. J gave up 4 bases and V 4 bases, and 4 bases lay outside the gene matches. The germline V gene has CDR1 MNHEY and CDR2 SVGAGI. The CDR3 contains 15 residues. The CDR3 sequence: CASSSHSGGADTQYF. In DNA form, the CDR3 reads TGTGCCAGCAGTTCCCATAGCGGGGGGGCAGATACGCAGTATTTT.

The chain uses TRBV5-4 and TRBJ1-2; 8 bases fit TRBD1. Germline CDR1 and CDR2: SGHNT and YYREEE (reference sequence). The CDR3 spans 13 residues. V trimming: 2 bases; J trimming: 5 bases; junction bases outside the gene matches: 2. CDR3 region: CASSLQGGYGYTF. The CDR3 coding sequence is TGTGCCAGCAGCTTACAGGGGGGGTATGGCTACACCTTC.

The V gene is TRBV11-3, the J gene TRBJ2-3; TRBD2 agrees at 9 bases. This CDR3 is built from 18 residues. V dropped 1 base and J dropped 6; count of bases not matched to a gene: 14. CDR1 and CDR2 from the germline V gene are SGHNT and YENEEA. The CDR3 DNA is TGTGCCAGCAGCTTAGGCCGGGGACTAGCCCCCATTTCGGATACGCAGTATTTT. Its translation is CASSLGRGLAPISDTQYF.

CDR3 DNA: TGTGCCAGCAGCCAAGTAATTGGAGCAAGGAGCTCCTATAATTCACCCCTCCACTTT. Its protein product is CASSQVIGARSSYNSPLHF. The V call is TRBV3-1 (or the pseudogene TRBV3-2), the J call TRBJ1-6; no clear D gene. Germline lookup yields CDR1 LGHDT and CDR2 YNNKEL (reference sequence). CDR3 length: 19 residues. V dropped 1 base and J dropped 0 bases, with 16 bases sitting between them.